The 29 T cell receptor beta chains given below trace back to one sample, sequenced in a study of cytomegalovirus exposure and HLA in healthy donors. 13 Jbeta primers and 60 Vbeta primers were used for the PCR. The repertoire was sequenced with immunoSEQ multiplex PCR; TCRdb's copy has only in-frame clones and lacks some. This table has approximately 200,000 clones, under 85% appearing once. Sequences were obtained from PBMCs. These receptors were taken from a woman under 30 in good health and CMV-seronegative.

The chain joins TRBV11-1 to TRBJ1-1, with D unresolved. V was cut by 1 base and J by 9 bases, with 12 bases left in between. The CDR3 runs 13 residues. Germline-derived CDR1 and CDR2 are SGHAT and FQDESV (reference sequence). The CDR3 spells CASSLERAYQAFF. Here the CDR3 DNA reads TGTGCCAGCAGCTTAGAGCGTGCGTACCAAGCTTTCTTT.

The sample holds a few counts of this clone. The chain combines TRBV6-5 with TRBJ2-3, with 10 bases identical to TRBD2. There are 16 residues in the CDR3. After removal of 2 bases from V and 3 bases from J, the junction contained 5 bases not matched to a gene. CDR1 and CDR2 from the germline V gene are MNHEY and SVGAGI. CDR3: CASSYGVSGRTDTQYF. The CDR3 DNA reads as TGTGCCAGCAGTTACGGGGTTAGCGGGAGGACAGATACGCAGTATTTT.

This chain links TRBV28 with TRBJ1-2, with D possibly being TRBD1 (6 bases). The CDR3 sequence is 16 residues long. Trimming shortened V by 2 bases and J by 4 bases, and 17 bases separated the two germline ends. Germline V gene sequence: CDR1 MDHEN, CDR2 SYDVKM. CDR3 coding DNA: TGTGCCAGCAGTTTAAAGGCGACAGGCCTTTCCTATGGCTACACCTTC. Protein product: CASSLKATGLSYGYTF.

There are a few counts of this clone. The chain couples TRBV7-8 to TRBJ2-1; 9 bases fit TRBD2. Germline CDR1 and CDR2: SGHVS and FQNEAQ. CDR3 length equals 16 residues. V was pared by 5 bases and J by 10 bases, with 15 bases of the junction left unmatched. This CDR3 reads CASSGPGGGASYEQFF. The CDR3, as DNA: TGTGCCAGCAGCGGACCGGGCGGGGGGGCATCATACGAGCAGTTCTTC.

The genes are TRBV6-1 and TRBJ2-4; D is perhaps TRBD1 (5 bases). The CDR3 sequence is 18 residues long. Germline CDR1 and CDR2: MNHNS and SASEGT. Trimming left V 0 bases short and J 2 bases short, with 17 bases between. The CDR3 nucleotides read TGTGCCAGCAGTGAAGCGCTAGGAATAGGGGTGACCAAAAACATTCAGTACTTC. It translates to CASSEALGIGVTKNIQYF.

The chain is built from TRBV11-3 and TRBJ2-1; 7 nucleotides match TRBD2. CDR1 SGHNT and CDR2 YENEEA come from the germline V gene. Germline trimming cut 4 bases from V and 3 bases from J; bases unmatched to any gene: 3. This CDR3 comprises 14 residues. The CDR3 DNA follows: TGTGCCAGCAGCTCGGGGGGAGTCTACAATGAGCAGTTCTTC. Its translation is CASSSGGVYNEQFF.

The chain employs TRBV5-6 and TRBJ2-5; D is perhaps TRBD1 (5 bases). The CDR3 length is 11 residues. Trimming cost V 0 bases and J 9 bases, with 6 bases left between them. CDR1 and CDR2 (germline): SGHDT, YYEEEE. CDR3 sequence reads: CASSLGGPQYF. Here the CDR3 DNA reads TGTGCCAGCAGCTTGGGGGGCCCCCAGTACTTC.

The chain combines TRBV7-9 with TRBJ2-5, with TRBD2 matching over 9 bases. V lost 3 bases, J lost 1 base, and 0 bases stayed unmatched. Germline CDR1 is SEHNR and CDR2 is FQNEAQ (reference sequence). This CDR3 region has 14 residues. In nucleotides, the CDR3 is TGTGCCAGCAGCTTGACTAGCGGCCAAGAGACCCAGTACTTC. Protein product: CASSLTSGQETQYF.

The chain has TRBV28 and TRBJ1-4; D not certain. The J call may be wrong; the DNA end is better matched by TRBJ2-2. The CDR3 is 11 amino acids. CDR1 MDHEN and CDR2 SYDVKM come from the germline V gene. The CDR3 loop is CASSFARELFF. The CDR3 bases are TGTGCCAGCAGCTTCGCCCGGGAGCTGTTTTTT.

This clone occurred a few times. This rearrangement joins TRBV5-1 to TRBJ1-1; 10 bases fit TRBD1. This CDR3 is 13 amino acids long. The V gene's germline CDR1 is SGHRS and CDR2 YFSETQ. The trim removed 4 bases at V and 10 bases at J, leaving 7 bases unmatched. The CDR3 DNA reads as TGCGCCAGCAGCCCGGACAGGGGGAGGGGAGCTTTCTTT. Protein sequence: CASSPDRGRGAFF.

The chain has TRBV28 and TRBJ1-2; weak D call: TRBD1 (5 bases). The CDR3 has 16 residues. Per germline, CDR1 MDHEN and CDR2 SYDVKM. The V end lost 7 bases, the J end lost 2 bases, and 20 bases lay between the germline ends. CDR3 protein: CASTLPTRASNYGYTF. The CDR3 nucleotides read TGTGCCAGCACCTTACCCACCAGGGCCTCAAACTATGGCTACACCTTC.

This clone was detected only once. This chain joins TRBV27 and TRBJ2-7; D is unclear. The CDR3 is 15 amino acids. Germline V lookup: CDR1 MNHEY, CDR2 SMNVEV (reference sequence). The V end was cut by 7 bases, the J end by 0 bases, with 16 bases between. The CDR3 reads CASTPLGVNSYEQYF. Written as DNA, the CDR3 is TGTGCCAGCACCCCACTCGGAGTGAACTCCTACGAGCAGTACTTC.

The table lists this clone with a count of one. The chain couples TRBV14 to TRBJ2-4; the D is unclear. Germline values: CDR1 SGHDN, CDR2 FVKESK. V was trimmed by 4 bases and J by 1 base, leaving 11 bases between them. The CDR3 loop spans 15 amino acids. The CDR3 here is CASSPRINAKNIQYF. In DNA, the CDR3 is TGTGCCAGCAGCCCTAGAATAAACGCCAAAAACATTCAGTACTTC.

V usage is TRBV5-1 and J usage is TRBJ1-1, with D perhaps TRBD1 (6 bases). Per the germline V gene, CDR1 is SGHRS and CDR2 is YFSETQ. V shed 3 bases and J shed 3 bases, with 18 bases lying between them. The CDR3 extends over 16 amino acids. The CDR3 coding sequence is TGCGCCAGCAGCTCACTTCTGGCCAGGGGTGACACTGAAGCTTTCTTT. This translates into CASSSLLARGDTEAFF.

The chain's CDR3 is CASGGQGNQPQHF. CDR3 nucleotides: TGTGCCAGCGGGGGACAGGGTAATCAGCCCCAGCATTTT. V gene TRBV6-1 combines with J gene TRBJ1-5, with 9 bases lining up with TRBD1. Per germline, CDR1 MNHNS and CDR2 SASEGT. This CDR3 has 13 amino acids. V shed 8 bases, J shed 4 bases, and the junction held 3 bases outside the gene matches.

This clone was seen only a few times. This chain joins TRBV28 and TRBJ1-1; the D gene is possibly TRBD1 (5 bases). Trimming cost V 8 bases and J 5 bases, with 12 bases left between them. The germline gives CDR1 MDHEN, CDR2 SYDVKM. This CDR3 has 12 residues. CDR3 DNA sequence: TGTGCCAGCCGTCCAGGGCGTACTGAAGCTTTCTTT. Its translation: CASRPGRTEAFF.

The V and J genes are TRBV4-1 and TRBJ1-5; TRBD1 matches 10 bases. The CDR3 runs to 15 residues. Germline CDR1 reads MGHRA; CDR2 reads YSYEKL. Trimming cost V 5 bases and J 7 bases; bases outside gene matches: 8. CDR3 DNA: TGCGCCAGCAGCAAGGGACAGGGGCCCGACCAGCCCCAGCATTTT. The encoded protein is CASSKGQGPDQPQHF.

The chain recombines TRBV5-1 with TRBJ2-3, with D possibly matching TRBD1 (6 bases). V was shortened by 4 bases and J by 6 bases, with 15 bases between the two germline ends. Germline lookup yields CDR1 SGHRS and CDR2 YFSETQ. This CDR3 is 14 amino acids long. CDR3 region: CASSTTGTRDTQYF. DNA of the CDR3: TGCGCCAGCAGCACAACAGGGACAAGGGATACGCAGTATTTT.

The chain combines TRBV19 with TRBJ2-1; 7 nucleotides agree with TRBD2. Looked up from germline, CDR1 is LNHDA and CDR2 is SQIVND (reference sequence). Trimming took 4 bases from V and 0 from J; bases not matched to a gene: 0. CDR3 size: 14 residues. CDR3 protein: CASSRTSSYNEQFF. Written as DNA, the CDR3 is TGTGCCAGTAGTAGGACTAGCTCCTACAATGAGCAGTTCTTC.

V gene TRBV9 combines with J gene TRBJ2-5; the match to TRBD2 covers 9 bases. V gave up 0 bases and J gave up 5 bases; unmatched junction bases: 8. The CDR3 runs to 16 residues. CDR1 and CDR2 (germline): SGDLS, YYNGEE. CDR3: CASSVGSSGRSETQYF. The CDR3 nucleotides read TGTGCCAGCAGCGTAGGGTCGAGCGGGAGGTCGGAGACCCAGTACTTC.

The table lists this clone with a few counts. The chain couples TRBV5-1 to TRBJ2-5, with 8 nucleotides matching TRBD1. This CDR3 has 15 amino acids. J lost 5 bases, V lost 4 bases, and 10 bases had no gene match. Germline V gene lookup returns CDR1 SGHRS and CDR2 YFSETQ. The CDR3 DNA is TGCGCCAGCAGCCCCCGGGACAGGAATCTGGAGACCCAGTACTTC. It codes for CASSPRDRNLETQYF.

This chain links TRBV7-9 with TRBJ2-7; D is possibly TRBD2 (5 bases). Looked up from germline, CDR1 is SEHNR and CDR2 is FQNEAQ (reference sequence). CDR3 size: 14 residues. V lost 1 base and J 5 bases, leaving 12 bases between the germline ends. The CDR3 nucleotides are TGTGCCAGCAGCTTAGGGTTGGTGGGAGACGAGCAGTACTTC. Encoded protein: CASSLGLVGDEQYF.

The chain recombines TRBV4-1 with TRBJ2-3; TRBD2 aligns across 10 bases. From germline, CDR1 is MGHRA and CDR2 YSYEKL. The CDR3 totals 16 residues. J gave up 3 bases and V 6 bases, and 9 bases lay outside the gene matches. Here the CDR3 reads CASSRMGLANTDTQYF. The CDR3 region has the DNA TGCGCCAGCAGTCGGATGGGACTAGCGAATACAGATACGCAGTATTTT.

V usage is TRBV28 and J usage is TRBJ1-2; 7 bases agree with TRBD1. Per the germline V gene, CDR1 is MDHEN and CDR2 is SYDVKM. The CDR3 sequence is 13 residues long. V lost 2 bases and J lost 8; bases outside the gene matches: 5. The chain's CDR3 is CASSLKGAWGYTF. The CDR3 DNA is TGTGCCAGCAGTTTAAAGGGGGCGTGGGGCTACACCTTC.

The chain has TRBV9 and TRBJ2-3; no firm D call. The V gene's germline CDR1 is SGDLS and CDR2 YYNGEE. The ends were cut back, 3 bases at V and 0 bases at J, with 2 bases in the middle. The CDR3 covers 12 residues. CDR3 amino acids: CASSASTDTQYF. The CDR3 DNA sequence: TGTGCCAGCAGCGCTAGCACAGATACGCAGTATTTT.

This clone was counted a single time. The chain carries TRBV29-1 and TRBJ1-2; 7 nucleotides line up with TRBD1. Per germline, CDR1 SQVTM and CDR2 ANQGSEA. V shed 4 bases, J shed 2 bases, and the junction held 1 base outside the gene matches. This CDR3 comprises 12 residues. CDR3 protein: CSVGDSNYGYTF. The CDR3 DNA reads TGCAGCGTTGGGGACAGCAACTATGGCTACACCTTC.

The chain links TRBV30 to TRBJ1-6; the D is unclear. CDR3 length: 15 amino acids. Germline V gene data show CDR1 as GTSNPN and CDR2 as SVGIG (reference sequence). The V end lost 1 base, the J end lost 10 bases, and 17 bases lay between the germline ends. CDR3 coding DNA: TGTGCCTGGAGTGGGGAGACCCGGAATGACTCACCCCTCCACTTT. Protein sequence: CAWSGETRNDSPLHF.

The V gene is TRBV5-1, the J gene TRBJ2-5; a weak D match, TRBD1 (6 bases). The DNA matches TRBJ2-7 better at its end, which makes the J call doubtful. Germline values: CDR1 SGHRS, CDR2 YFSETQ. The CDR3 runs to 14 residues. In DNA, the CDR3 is TGCGCCAGCAGCTTGCAGGGGCGGCACTACGAGCAGTACTTC. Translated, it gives CASSLQGRHYEQYF.

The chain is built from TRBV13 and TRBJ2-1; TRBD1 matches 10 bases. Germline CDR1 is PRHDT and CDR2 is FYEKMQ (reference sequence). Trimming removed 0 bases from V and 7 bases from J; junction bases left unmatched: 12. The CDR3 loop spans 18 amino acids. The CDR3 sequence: CASSLGLTWDRGRNEQFF. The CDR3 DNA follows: TGTGCCAGCAGCTTAGGCCTAACCTGGGACAGGGGTCGGAATGAGCAGTTCTTC.